This T cell receptor beta chain was sequenced during a study of blood T cell repertoires in COVID-19. Across the study: The study drew acute and convalescent COVID-19 samples from the United States, Italy and Spain.

This table comes from immunoSEQ multiplex PCR, and its TCRdb copy is limited to in-frame clones, with some not included. The sample yields 57,000 or so clones, approximately 84% seen once. CDR3 length: 14 residues. Between the trimmed V and J ends, which lost 1 base and 9 bases, there was a span of 16 bases. Per the germline V gene, CDR1 is LGHNA and CDR2 is YSLEER. This sequence originates from a man aged 70-80 years with active COVID-19. The gene calls are TRBV4-3 and TRBJ2-7; D possibly corresponds to TRBD1 (6 bases). Sequencing was carried out using peripheral blood. CDR3 sequence reads: CASSQGQAGGAQYF. Here the CDR3 DNA reads TGCGCCAGCAGCCAAGGACAGGCTGGGGGCGCGCAGTACTTC.